A selection of T cell receptor beta chains follows, all from one sample in a study of T cells and Merkel cell carcinoma outcomes. Only in-frame clones appear in the TCRdb table, and some are missing; sequencing was by immunoSEQ multiplex PCR. The table records under 25,000 clones, around 79% of them present only once. Material: tumor tissue from Merkel cell carcinoma. These receptors were taken from a human donor with Merkel cell carcinoma. Both conserved end residues are part of each CDR3. The D gene is left open where the match is weak. For some rows the clone size is stated as once, few or many, or as a class when expanded; others skip it.

CDR3 protein	CDR3 DNA	V gene	J gene	clone size	D gene
CASRRSQGAGGELFF	TGTGCCAGTAGGCGGAGCCAGGGGGCGGGCGGGGAGCTGTTTTTT	TRBV19	TRBJ2-2	NA	TRBD1
CSAGPARSYEQYF	TGCAGCGCCGGCCCCGCCAGATCCTACGAGCAGTACTTC	TRBV29-1	TRBJ2-7	NA	NA
CASSLGLNEKLFF	TGTGCCAGCAGCTTGGGCCTTAATGAAAAACTGTTTTTT	TRBV5-6	TRBJ1-4	NA	NA
CASSQVVQGANSPLHF	TGTGCCAGCAGCCAAGTAGTCCAGGGTGCTAATTCACCCCTCCACTTT	TRBV4-2	TRBJ1-6	NA	NA
CASSSDYGTLAYEQYF	TGTGCCAGCAGCTCGGATTACGGGACATTGGCCTACGAGCAGTACTTC	TRBV5-4	TRBJ2-7	few	NA
CASSLVGLAGEQYF	TGTGCCAGCAGCTTAGTCGGACTAGCGGGAGAGCAGTACTTC	TRBV7-6	TRBJ2-7	few	TRBD2
CASSARTSGGRLRTQYF	TGTGCCAGCAGCGCCCGGACTAGCGGGGGCCGGCTGCGGACCCAGTACTTC	TRBV11-1	TRBJ2-5	NA	TRBD2
CASSPGSPGRSLDTQYF	TGTGCCAGCAGCCCCGGTTCCCCGGGGAGGTCTTTAGATACGCAGTATTTT	TRBV7-3	TRBJ2-3	NA	NA
CASSLWPSTSSYNEQFF	TGTGCCAGCAGTTTATGGCCTTCCACAAGCTCCTACAATGAGCAGTTCTTC	TRBV27	TRBJ2-1	NA	NA
CASSLGLRGRTDTQYF	TGTGCCAGCAGCTTAGGCCTCAGGGGGCGCACAGATACGCAGTATTTT	TRBV7-2	TRBJ2-3	few	TRBD1
CSARDNEKLFF	TGCAGTGCTAGAGATAACGAAAAACTGTTTTTT	TRBV20-1	TRBJ1-4	NA	NA
CASSLSLAAISYEQYF	TGTGCCAGCAGTTTATCGTTAGCGGCAATAAGCTACGAGCAGTACTTC	TRBV27	TRBJ2-7	NA	NA
CASSPPQTGSNEKLFF	TGTGCCAGCTCACCACCTCAGACAGGGAGTAATGAAAAACTGTTTTTT	TRBV18	TRBJ1-4	once	TRBD1
CASSLGHFDYGYTF	TGCGCCAGCAGCTTGGGGCATTTTGACTATGGCTACACCTTC	TRBV5-1	TRBJ1-2	NA	NA
CASSFLGTGNEQFF	TGCGCCAGCAGCTTCCTTGGGACGGGGAATGAGCAGTTCTTC	TRBV5-1	TRBJ2-1	NA	NA
CASSPLAGAGLEQYF	TGTGCCAGCAGCCCTCTAGCGGGAGCGGGACTCGAGCAGTACTTC	TRBV9	TRBJ2-7	once	TRBD2
CASSIDLAFNEQFF	TGTGCCAGTAGTATCGATCTAGCGTTCAATGAGCAGTTCTTC	TRBV19	TRBJ2-1	NA	NA
CASQGGHEQYF	TGTGCCAGTCAGGGTGGCCACGAGCAGTACTTC	TRBV10-3	TRBJ2-7	NA	NA
CSVGSPLLSNTEAFF	TGCAGCGTTGGCAGTCCCCTACTTTCTAACACTGAAGCTTTCTTT	TRBV29-1	TRBJ1-1	NA	NA
CASRFGRGKPQHF	TGTGCCAGCCGCTTCGGCAGGGGGAAGCCCCAGCATTTT	TRBV28	TRBJ1-5	NA	TRBD1
CASSPPTGTIYEQYF	TGTGCCAGCTCACCCCCTACCGGGACAATCTACGAGCAGTACTTC	TRBV18	TRBJ2-7	NA	NA
CASSLALTRDSYEQYF	TGTGCCAGCAGCCTAGCACTGACCCGGGACAGCTACGAGCAGTACTTC	TRBV7-8	TRBJ2-7	NA	TRBD1
CASSGDLNTEAFF	TGTGCCAGCTCGGGGGACTTGAACACTGAAGCTTTCTTT	TRBV18	TRBJ1-1	few	NA
CASSQLRMGLRNKQFF	TGCGCCAGCAGCCAACTGCGTATGGGTCTACGGAATAAGCAGTTCTTC	TRBV4-1	TRBJ2-1	NA	NA
CASSLWGVFDEQYF	TGTGCCAGCAGCTTGTGGGGGGTATTCGACGAGCAGTACTTC	TRBV5-6	TRBJ2-7	NA	NA
CASSFPQGVNTEAFF	TGTGCCAGCAGCTTCCCACAGGGGGTCAACACTGAAGCTTTCTTT	TRBV5-4	TRBJ1-1	NA	TRBD1
CSVTSGSDEQFF	TGCAGCGTGACTAGCGGGAGTGATGAGCAGTTCTTC	TRBV29-1	TRBJ2-1	NA	TRBD2
CATSRVLQGDEQFF	TGTGCCACCAGCAGGGTCCTACAGGGCGATGAGCAGTTCTTC	TRBV15	TRBJ2-1	once	NA
CASSPASGTEAFF	TGTGCCAGCAGCCCCGCTTCCGGGACTGAAGCTTTCTTT	TRBV7-3	TRBJ1-1	NA	NA
CASSSSRTSGFYNEQFF	TGTGCCAGCAGCTCATCTCGGACTAGCGGATTTTACAATGAGCAGTTCTTC	TRBV5-5	TRBJ2-1	NA	TRBD2
CASSFTRDTEAFF	TGTGCCAGCAGCTTTACTCGGGACACTGAAGCTTTCTTT	TRBV27	TRBJ1-1	NA	NA
CASGSTGISGRAYRNEQFF	TGTGCTAGTGGTTCGACCGGGATTAGCGGGAGGGCCTATCGCAATGAGCAGTTCTTC	TRBV12-5	TRBJ2-1	NA	TRBD2
CASSPTTGLDGYTF	TGTGCCAGCAGTCCCACCACAGGGCTGGATGGCTACACCTTC	TRBV27	TRBJ1-2	once	NA
CATDWLGSNTEAFF	TGTGCCACCGATTGGTTGGGGTCCAACACTGAAGCTTTCTTT	TRBV2	TRBJ1-1	NA	NA
CASSLAPGQGAYNEQFF	TGCGCCAGCAGCTTGGCCCCTGGACAGGGGGCCTACAATGAGCAGTTCTTC	TRBV5-1	TRBJ2-1	once	TRBD1
CASSLPANEQYF	TGTGCCAGCAGCTTACCGGCGAACGAGCAGTACTTC	TRBV11-3	TRBJ2-7	NA	NA
CASRPGQVSFTF	TGTGCCAGCAGACCGGGACAGGTATCGTTCACCTTC	TRBV7-9	TRBJ1-2	NA	TRBD1
CASSLDRAQYF	TGTGCCAGCAGCTTGGACAGGGCCCAGTACTTC	TRBV5-4	TRBJ2-5	few	NA
CASSDSGSHYGYTF	TGTGCCAGCAGTGATAGCGGCAGCCACTATGGCTACACCTTC	TRBV2	TRBJ1-2	NA	NA
CASSLGGHHTDTQYF	TGCGCCAGCAGCTTGGGGGGGCATCACACAGATACGCAGTATTTT	TRBV5-1	TRBJ2-3	NA	NA
CASSPPGQGIQPQHF	TGTGCCAGCTCACCACCGGGACAGGGGATTCAGCCCCAGCATTTT	TRBV18	TRBJ1-5	NA	TRBD1
CASSSGDTNGIYEQYF	TGCGCCAGCAGCTCGGGGGACACGAACGGGATCTACGAGCAGTACTTC	TRBV5-1	TRBJ2-7	NA	NA
CASSGGTVNTGELFF	TGTGCCAGCAGCGGGGGGACAGTGAACACCGGGGAGCTGTTTTTT	TRBV5-5	TRBJ2-2	few	NA
CASGRTTLRDTQYF	TGCGCCAGCGGCCGTACGACCCTGCGCGATACGCAGTATTTT	TRBV5-1	TRBJ2-3	once	NA
CASSPRTTGELFF	TGTGCCAGCTCACCACGGACCACCGGGGAGCTGTTTTTT	TRBV18	TRBJ2-2	NA	NA
CAWGNRDEYEQYF	TGTGCCTGGGGGAACAGGGATGAATACGAGCAGTACTTC	TRBV30	TRBJ2-7	NA	NA
CAVGRDWDEQFF	TGTGCCGTCGGGCGCGATTGGGATGAGCAGTTCTTC	TRBV6-5	TRBJ2-1	NA	NA
CASSLTGNTGELFF	TGTGCCAGCAGCTTAACAGGGAACACCGGGGAGCTGTTTTTT	TRBV7-8	TRBJ2-2	NA	NA
CASSPGTGVYQETQYF	TGTGCCAGCAGCCCCGGGACAGGGGTGTACCAAGAGACCCAGTACTTC	TRBV9	TRBJ2-5	NA	TRBD1
CASSPGSGGYTF	TGTGCCAGCAGCCCCGGTAGCGGTGGCTACACCTTC	TRBV11-1	TRBJ1-2	few	NA
CASSYTGRGETQYF	TGTGCCAGCAGTTATACGGGTAGGGGAGAGACCCAGTACTTC	TRBV6-6	TRBJ2-5	once	NA
CASSSRTENYGYTF	TGTGCCAGTAGTAGTCGGACGGAAAACTATGGCTACACCTTC	TRBV19	TRBJ1-2	NA	NA
CASSEGQRRETQYF	TGTGCCAGCAGTGAAGGTCAGCGTAGAGAGACCCAGTACTTC	TRBV6-1	TRBJ2-5	NA	NA
CASMGGITDTQYF	TGTGCCAGCATGGGGGGGATCACAGATACGCAGTATTTT	TRBV2	TRBJ2-3	NA	TRBD2
CASSQSGIQYF	TGCGCCAGCAGCCAAAGCGGCATTCAGTACTTC	TRBV5-1	TRBJ2-4	NA	NA
CASSQVHDSGGAQTQYF	TGCGCCAGCAGCCAAGTCCACGATTCAGGGGGCGCACAGACCCAGTACTTC	TRBV4-1	TRBJ2-5	NA	TRBD1
CASSLETDSYNEQFF	TGCGCCAGCAGCTTGGAGACGGATTCTTACAATGAGCAGTTCTTC	TRBV5-1	TRBJ2-1	NA	NA
CASSAFGGDQPQHF	TGTGCCAGCAGTGCTTTCGGGGGCGATCAGCCCCAGCATTTT	TRBV2	TRBJ1-5	NA	NA
CVSSDQGGRFQYF	TGTGTCAGCAGCGACCAGGGAGGTCGATTTCAGTACTTC	TRBV6-5	TRBJ2-4	NA	NA